One and the same sample provided the 27 T cell receptor beta chains below, sequenced in a study of blood T cell repertoires in COVID-19 (dated by TCRdb to 2018 to 2021). The library was obtained by the immunoSEQ multiplex PCR assay. In TCRdb, the immuneACCESS table is reduced to in-frame sequences with V and J assigned. These tables do not hold every clone; where another copy was compared, an unresolved V gene accounts for under half, and the others remain unexplained. This sample gives about 240,000 clones in total; 86% of them show up just once. Of the sample, about 12% is held by the ten largest clones. Sequenced material: peripheral blood. The source is a man at least 80 years old with acute or convalescent COVID-19.

The rearrangement uses TRBV24-1 and TRBJ2-2, with TRBD1 identical over 8 bases. CDR3 size: 13 residues. CDR1 and CDR2 (germline): KGHDR, SFDVKD. V trimming: 9 bases; J trimming: 5 bases; junction bases outside the gene matches: 4. The CDR3 coding sequence is TGTGCCACCCGGACAGGGAGTACCGGGGAGCTGTTTTTT. This gives the protein CATRTGSTGELFF.

This sequence joins TRBV7-2 and TRBJ1-4; D not resolved. Trimming took 6 bases from V and 8 from J, leaving 19 bases between them. Germline lookup yields CDR1 SGHTA and CDR2 FQGNSA. This CDR3 has 15 residues. The CDR3 DNA is TGTGCCAGCAGTCTCCCGGGATCCCAGGCAGAAAAACTGTTTTTT. Protein product: CASSLPGSQAEKLFF.

The rearrangement uses TRBV6-5 and TRBJ1-5, with TRBD1 matching over 7 bases. Losses at the gene ends were 4 bases for V and 6 bases for J; bases not matched to a gene: 6. Germline loops: CDR1 MNHEY, CDR2 SVGAGI. This CDR3 contains 14 residues. Written as DNA, the CDR3 is TGTGCCAGCAGTTCTGGGACAGTTCGTCAGCCCCAGCATTTT. Its protein product is CASSSGTVRQPQHF.

The genes are TRBV19 and TRBJ2-7; D is perhaps TRBD1 (5 bases). The germline CDR1 and CDR2 sequences are LNHDA and SQIVND (reference sequence). V lost 7 bases to trimming and J lost 2 bases, with 15 bases between them. The CDR3 contains 14 residues. Here the CDR3 reads CASTGAGTTYEQYF. The CDR3 coding sequence is TGTGCCAGTACTGGGGCAGGCACTACCTACGAGCAGTACTTC.

The V gene is TRBV5-4, the J gene TRBJ1-1, with TRBD1 identical over 8 bases. Germline V gene lookup returns CDR1 SGHNT and CDR2 YYREEE (reference sequence). V lost 7 bases and J lost 3; bases outside the gene matches: 8. This CDR3 comprises 14 residues. CDR3 loop: CASGWTGRDTEAFF. The CDR3 DNA reads TGTGCCAGCGGCTGGACAGGGAGGGACACTGAAGCTTTCTTT. Together with reference TRBV5-4 and TRBJ1-1, the CDR3 gives the full variable domain: ETGVTQSPTHLIKTRGQQVTLRCSSQSGHNTVSWYQQALGQGPQFIFQYYREEENGRGNFPPRFSGLQFPNYSSELNVNALELDDSALYLCASGWTGRDTEAFFGQGTRLTVV.

This clone has only one observation. V usage is TRBV7-8 and J usage is TRBJ1-1; possibly TRBD1 for D (6 bases). The length of the CDR3 is 14 residues. Germline-derived CDR1 and CDR2 are SGHVS and FQNEAQ. Trimming took 5 bases from V and 10 from J, leaving 20 bases between them. CDR3 in amino acids: CASSPRTVRGAAFF. The CDR3 nucleotides read TGTGCCAGCAGCCCCCGGACAGTCCGTGGGGCAGCTTTCTTT.

The chain carries TRBV24-1 and TRBJ1-1, with 8 bases fitting TRBD1. The CDR3 runs 14 residues. The germline gives CDR1 KGHDR, CDR2 SFDVKD. V dropped 7 bases and J dropped 1; count of bases not matched to a gene: 4. DNA for the CDR3: TGTGCCACCAGCGCCGGGACAGGGAACACTGAAGCTTTCTTT. Protein: CATSAGTGNTEAFF.

The rearrangement links TRBV6-6 to TRBJ2-2; weak D call: TRBD2 (6 bases). V was pared by 6 bases and J by 2 bases, with 10 bases between. The V gene's germline CDR1 is MNHNY and CDR2 SVGAGI (reference sequence). The CDR3 consists of 14 residues. CDR3 amino acids: CASRRTTNTGELFF. In DNA, the CDR3 is TGTGCCAGCAGGAGGACTACCAACACCGGGGAGCTGTTTTTT.

The rearrangement joins TRBV15 to TRBJ1-5; no firm D call. This CDR3 is 14 amino acids long. CDR1 is LNHNV and CDR2 is YYDKDF in the germline V gene (reference sequence). Trimming shortened V by 0 bases and J by 4 bases, and 7 bases separated the two germline ends. Written as DNA, the CDR3 is TGTGCCACCAGCAGAGATCCTAGAAATCAGCCCCAGCATTTT. It is translated as CATSRDPRNQPQHF.

The table lists this clone with a count of one. The V call is TRBV5-1, the J call TRBJ2-7; 10 bases agree with TRBD1. The CDR3 spans 14 residues. J lost 5 bases, V lost 4 bases, and 6 bases had no gene match. Germline assignment: CDR1 SGHRS and CDR2 YFSETQ. CDR3 sequence (DNA): TGCGCCAGCAGCGCCCGGGACAGGGGCAACGAGCAGTACTTC. Protein: CASSARDRGNEQYF.

The V and J genes are TRBV4-3 and TRBJ1-2, with 8 bases fitting TRBD1. CDR3 length: 17 amino acids. The germline gives CDR1 LGHNA, CDR2 YSLEER. With V trimmed by 3 bases and J by 1 base, 10 bases remained unmatched. The CDR3 DNA sequence: TGCGCCAGCAGCCAGACTGGACAGGGTCAGATTAACTATGGCTACACCTTC. Amino acid sequence: CASSQTGQGQINYGYTF.

The chain joins TRBV4-2 to TRBJ2-1; maybe TRBD2 (6 bases). Germline V gene data show CDR1 as LGHNA and CDR2 as YNFKEQ. This CDR3 is 16 amino acids long. Trimming removed 0 bases at V and 3 bases at J, with 12 bases between. The CDR3 loop is CASSQDLANHYNEQFF. The CDR3, as DNA: TGTGCCAGCAGCCAAGATCTAGCGAACCACTACAATGAGCAGTTCTTC.

V gene TRBV5-6 combines with J gene TRBJ2-2, with unresolved D. From germline, CDR1 is SGHDT and CDR2 YYEEEE. This CDR3 has 15 amino acids. Trimming shortened V by 2 bases and J by 2 bases, and 10 bases separated the two germline ends. The chain's CDR3 is CASSFTAVNTGELFF. The CDR3 coding sequence is TGTGCCAGCAGCTTCACGGCGGTTAACACCGGGGAGCTGTTTTTT.

J is TRBJ2-1 and V is TRBV5-6, with 8 bases aligning to TRBD1. J lost 6 bases, V lost 4 bases, and 9 bases had no gene match. The germline V gene has CDR1 SGHDT and CDR2 YYEEEE. The CDR3 loop spans 15 amino acids. The CDR3 loop reads CASSRQGILSNEQFF. The CDR3 DNA is TGTGCCAGCAGCCGACAGGGGATCCTGTCCAATGAGCAGTTCTTC.

The chain employs TRBV10-2 and TRBJ1-5; TRBD1 matches 7 bases. This CDR3 region has 16 residues. CDR1 and CDR2 from the germline V gene are WSHSY and SAAADI. J lost 6 bases, V lost 5 bases, and 13 bases had no gene match. CDR3 sequence (DNA): TGCGCCAGCAGTTCAACAGGGGATCACATTAGTCAGCCCCAGCATTTT. It specifies CASSSTGDHISQPQHF.

The chain has TRBV14 and TRBJ2-1; 10 nucleotides align to TRBD2. The CDR3 has 18 amino acids. The V and J ends lost 4 bases and 0 bases, in that order; junction bases with no gene match: 9. Germline CDR1 reads SGHDN; CDR2 reads FVKESK. The CDR3 spells CASSRALAGGNSYNEQFF. In DNA, the CDR3 is TGTGCCAGCAGCCGAGCGTTAGCGGGGGGTAACTCCTACAATGAGCAGTTCTTC.

The chain combines TRBV27 with TRBJ1-6; perhaps TRBD1 as D (5 bases). V gave up 1 base and J gave up 5 bases, with 9 bases separating them. CDR1 is MNHEY and CDR2 is SMNVEV in the germline V gene (reference sequence). The CDR3 extends over 15 amino acids. In DNA form, the CDR3 reads TGTGCCAGCAGTTTATTCCCCAGGGATAATTCACCCCTCCACTTT. Translation gives CASSLFPRDNSPLHF.

The genes are TRBV2 and TRBJ1-1; D unclear. Deletions cut 8 bases from V and 5 bases from J, with 9 bases between. The CDR3 extends over 11 amino acids. Germline CDR1 is SNHLY and CDR2 is FYNNEI. The CDR3 loop reads CASSRKTEAFF. The DNA for the CDR3 is TGTGCCAGCTCGAGAAAAACTGAAGCTTTCTTT.

V gene TRBV19 combines with J gene TRBJ2-2; no definite D call. This CDR3 is built from 15 residues. Trimming pared 3 bases from V and 0 bases from J, leaving 8 bases between. Germline CDR1 and CDR2: LNHDA and SQIVND (reference sequence). The CDR3 region is CASSMGPANTGELFF. The CDR3 DNA is TGTGCCAGTAGTATGGGCCCAGCGAACACCGGGGAGCTGTTTTTT.

This clone appeared once. The chain recombines TRBV15 with TRBJ1-5; tentative D call: TRBD1 (5 bases). The V end was cut by 1 base, the J end by 3 bases, with 16 bases between. Germline lookup yields CDR1 LNHNV and CDR2 YYDKDF (reference sequence). The CDR3 is 17 amino acids. CDR3 protein: CATSRVRGARVNQPQHF. CDR3 DNA sequence: TGTGCCACCAGCAGAGTCCGCGGGGCCAGGGTCAATCAGCCCCAGCATTTT.

In the case of this clone: This CDR3 is also generated by other DNA sequences in the sample. The rearrangement uses TRBV27 and TRBJ2-1, with D perhaps TRBD2 (7 bases). Germline lookup yields CDR1 MNHEY and CDR2 SMNVEV (reference sequence). This CDR3 is 16 amino acids long. The V end lost 5 bases, the J end lost 1 base, and 15 bases lay between the germline ends. This chain's CDR3 is CASSPTGGPSYNEQFF. The CDR3 DNA follows: TGTGCCAGCAGTCCCACGGGGGGCCCTTCCTACAATGAGCAGTTCTTC.

The J gene is TRBJ1-6, the V gene TRBV18, with TRBD1 identical over 7 bases. V dropped 5 bases and J dropped 0; count of bases not matched to a gene: 13. The CDR3 is made up of 19 amino acids. Germline V gene data show CDR1 as KGHSH and CDR2 as LQKENI. The CDR3: CASSTAGQPGSSYNSPLHF. CDR3 sequence (DNA): TGTGCCAGCTCAACCGCGGGACAGCCCGGGAGCTCCTATAATTCACCCCTCCACTTT. Full variable domain (remainder filled in from reference TRBV18 and TRBJ1-6): NAGVMQNPRHLVRRRGQEARLRCSPMKGHSHVYWYRQLPEEGLKFMVYLQKENIIDESGMPKERFSAEFPKEGPSILRIQQVVRGDSAAYFCASSTAGQPGSSYNSPLHFGNGTRLTVT.

A single count supports this clone. The genes are TRBV29-1 and TRBJ1-2, with D possibly being TRBD1 (6 bases). CDR1 SQVTM and CDR2 ANQGSEA come from the germline V gene. This CDR3 is built from 12 residues. V was shortened by 5 bases and J by 8 bases, with 15 bases between the two germline ends. CDR3 in DNA: TGCAGCGTTTTAGGGGGGGCGCAAGGCTACACCTTC. Its protein is CSVLGGAQGYTF.

This chain connects TRBV29-1 to TRBJ1-1; D remains unclear. Germline V CDR1 and CDR2: SQVTM, ANQGSEA. This CDR3 region has 13 residues. Trimming removed 6 bases at V and 4 bases at J, with 15 bases between. The CDR3 here is CSVSDPAGTEAFF. The CDR3, as DNA: TGCAGCGTCTCTGACCCTGCGGGCACTGAAGCTTTCTTT.

This rearrangement joins TRBV28 to TRBJ1-2; no clear D gene. Trimming stripped 5 bases from V and 8 bases from J, with 9 bases between. CDR1 is MDHEN and CDR2 is SYDVKM in the germline V gene. The CDR3 is 11 amino acids. CDR3 bases: TGTGCCAGCAGTGGAGTATACGGCTACACCTTC. Translated, it gives CASSGVYGYTF.

As to this clone: The same CDR3 can be traced to other DNA sequences in this sample. V gene TRBV14 combines with J gene TRBJ1-1; TRBD1 matches at 8 bases. The V gene's germline CDR1 is SGHDN and CDR2 FVKESK. CDR3 size: 15 residues. With V trimmed by 3 bases and J by 1 base, 4 bases remained unmatched. CDR3 DNA: TGTGCCAGCAGCCAGCGGACAGGGAGGAACACTGAAGCTTTCTTT. Residues: CASSQRTGRNTEAFF.

This rearrangement joins TRBV12-5 to TRBJ2-7; TRBD1 agrees at 10 bases. Germline CDR1 LGHNT, CDR2 FRNRAP. The CDR3 is made up of 14 amino acids. V trimming: 4 bases; J trimming: 5 bases; junction bases outside the gene matches: 5. The CDR3 DNA reads TGTGCTAGTGGTTCCGGGACAGGGGAGAACGAGCAGTACTTC. Amino acid sequence: CASGSGTGENEQYF.